This entry is about one T cell receptor beta chain. This clone was observed once. What this receptor recognizes is not known. Per-base quality was not reported, and no clone a single base away is much larger than it. From the cysteine up to the phenylalanine, the CDR3 has a length of 16 residues. Only the CDR3 part of the read is kept: 48 bases, read in frame from the first base. Trimming accounts for 5 bases at V and 0 bases at J, while the number of junction bases matched to no gene is 6. From the germline V gene, CDR1 is MDHEN and CDR2 is SYDVKM. Healthy HIV-negative adults with no recently reported acute infections or vaccinations were included as donors. Every donor was a Caucasian adult living in Nashville, Tennessee, USA. CD4+ T cells were enriched through magnetic negative selection, after which naive cells were positively selected on CD45RA and the remaining negative fraction served as the memory subset. Blood was collected by leukapheresis, and PBMCs were isolated by Ficoll-Histopaque density gradient centrifugation and then cryopreserved in liquid nitrogen vapor phase. Purity and quantity of every magnetically sorted T cell population were checked by analytical flow cytometry. Genomic DNA was isolated from each sorted fraction and quantified by UV absorbance on a Nanodrop 2000c.

The data were taken from a study of shared clonotypes between healthy human individuals (TCRdb year 2020). General notes on the study: Three men and two women, aged 18 to 49 years, made up the cohort. For each donor, CD4 naive and CD4 memory were each given three plates, CD8 naive was given two plates, and CD8 memory was given one plate. To estimate repertoire size and how much clonotypes are shared between individuals, the study performed deep sequencing of blood TCR repertoires from a handful of healthy adults. Libraries were prepared and TCR repertoires were sequenced by different laboratories using diverse techniques, in order to increase sequencing depth and limit assay-specific biases. Per donor, leukapheresis produced somewhere between about 0.9 and 9 billion PBMCs.

What the research found in general, with its limitations: Across several donors, around 5% of naive CD4, roughly 3.3% of naive CD8, under 2.5% of memory CD4, and approximately 0.4% of memory CD8 clonotypes were shared. Pairwise subsampling led to the expectation that sequencing depth would affect the degree of clonotype sharing among donors. Only blood was sampled, and tissue TCR repertoires likely differ from those in blood. Incomplete sequencing was indicated by rarefaction of sorted-subset datasets, despite the large sequencing depth. The genetic and exposure-history diversity represented was limited by the small number of donors. Clonotypes shared by all four sorted-subset donors showed higher generation probabilities than non-shared clonotypes. Estimated clonotype richness was generally larger for naive than for memory subsets.

Using the deep immunoSEQ assay, TCR CDR3 regions were amplified from genomic DNA by multiplex PCR. Extracted genomic DNA from each cell subset was spread evenly across all wells of several immunoSEQ 96-well plates, with each plate serving as a replicate. Each replicate PCR for sorted subsets received 200 ng genomic DNA, equal to some 32,000 T cell genomes. Purified libraries were measured with a Qubit 3.0 fluorometer, size-checked on a Bioanalyzer 2100, and measured again with the KAPA Library Quantification kit. Each immunoSEQ 96-well plate was sequenced on its own single-read 150-cycle Illumina NextSeq 550 flow cell. The source study handled its data this way. Because the immunoSEQ output held only junctional sequences and lacked quality scores, the filtering could not match the filtering applied to full-length reads. Sequences were annotated with PyIR, a Python wrapper for IgBLAST v1.9, using IMGT germline references to assign V/J genes and CDR3. Reads were removed for weak V/J assignments (E-value above 1e-6), missing CDR3, stop codons, out-of-frame junctions, or ambiguous translated residues. V3J clonotypes were defined as sequences sharing the same inferred V gene, J gene, and CDR3 amino acid sequence. Percentage overlap between repertoires was calculated by dividing the number of shared unique clonotypes by the size of the smaller repertoire. Three approaches were used to assess repertoire richness: RTK rarefaction, the Chao1 estimator, and Recon v2.1 estimates of unobserved clonotypes. Generation probabilities for all TCRbeta clonotypes obtained by the gDNA method from a handful of donors were computed using OLGA. TCRdb re-hosts the immuneACCESS table, in-frame sequences only. Its copies lack some clones; in the studies checked, an unresolved V gene accounts for under half of them, and the cause for the rest is not known. The D gene and trimming were derived from the DNA, and the V and J assignments and clone size from that table. This sample comprises hundreds of thousands of clones, almost 97% of them detected only once. The ten top clones hold about 0.057% of the sample.

The sequenced material came from naive CD4+ T cells sorted from blood. This specimen's cell subset or site label, per the study, means: CD45RA+ positively selected. The V and J segments used are TRBV28 and TRBJ2-5; the junction holds 10 bases that match TRBD1. The TCR originated in a woman under 40 in good health. The sequenced DNA is TGTGCCAGCAGTCCGGGACAGGGGCTGTACCAAGAGACCCAGTACTTC. It is translated as CASSPGQGLYQETQYF.